Listed below are T cell receptor beta chains from one sample, sequenced in a study of T cells after somatic rescue of genetic block. This table comes from immunoSEQ multiplex PCR, and its TCRdb copy is limited to in-frame clones, with some not included. The sample carries 10,000 to 15,000 clones, around 72% recorded once. Specimen: peripheral blood mononuclear cells (PBMCs). These receptors were taken from a boy aged 5 to 17. CDR3s include the opening cysteine and the closing phenylalanine or tryptophan. Fields, in order: V gene, D gene, clone size, J gene, CDR3 DNA, CDR3 protein. The D gene is left open where the match is weak. For some rows the clone size is stated as once, few or many, or as a class when expanded; others skip it.

V: TRBV28
D: .
size: .
J: TRBJ2-5
DNA: TGTGCCAGCAGCCGGGACACTGTGTACCAAGAGACCCAGTACTTC
CDR3: CASSRDTVYQETQYF

V: TRBV6-1
D: .
size: .
J: TRBJ1-2
DNA: TGTGCCAGCAGTAAAGCTTTCAGGGACATGGACTATGGCTACACCTTC
CDR3: CASSKAFRDMDYGYTF

V: TRBV20-1
D: .
size: .
J: TRBJ1-1
DNA: TGCAGTGCTAGAGATTTGGTAGAAGCTTTCTTT
CDR3: CSARDLVEAFF

V: TRBV2
D: .
size: .
J: TRBJ2-7
DNA: TGTGCCAGCAGTGAAGCGTGGCAGGCCCCCACCTACGAGCAGTACTTC
CDR3: CASSEAWQAPTYEQYF

V: TRBV11-2
D: .
size: .
J: TRBJ2-7
DNA: TGTGCCAGCAGCCCCACCGGCAGGAGTGAGGCCTACGAGCAGTACTTC
CDR3: CASSPTGRSEAYEQYF

V: TRBV28
D: .
size: .
J: TRBJ2-6
DNA: TGTGCCAGCAGTACGGGACTGTTCTCTGGGGCCAACGTCCTGACTTTC
CDR3: CASSTGLFSGANVLTF

V: TRBV21-1
D: .
size: .
J: TRBJ1-6
DNA: TGTGCCAGCAGCAAAGGACAGGGGGCAAGTTCCTCCTATAATTCACCCCTCCACTTT
CDR3: CASSKGQGASSSYNSPLHF

V: TRBV28
D: .
size: .
J: TRBJ2-7
DNA: TGTGCCAGCAGGTTAACGGGACCGATTTTCTACGAGCAGTACTTC
CDR3: CASRLTGPIFYEQYF

V: TRBV5-1
D: TRBD1
size: .
J: TRBJ2-5
DNA: TGCGCCAGCAGTTCCGGGACAGGGGATCCGAGACTAGCTCAAGAGACCCAGTACTTC
CDR3: CASSSGTGDPRLAQETQYF

V: TRBV11-2
D: .
size: once
J: TRBJ2-7
DNA: TGTGCCAGCAGCTCCCCCGATGGCTACGAGCAGTACTTC
CDR3: CASSSPDGYEQYF

V: TRBV6-6
D: .
size: .
J: TRBJ1-3
DNA: TGTGCCAGCAGTTGGGGAATTGGGGGGACTGGAAACACCATATATTTT
CDR3: CASSWGIGGTGNTIYF

V: TRBV19
D: .
size: .
J: TRBJ2-2
DNA: TGTGCCAGTAGTATAGGGGCCTGGGAGCTGTTTTTT
CDR3: CASSIGAWELFF

V: TRBV27
D: .
size: once
J: TRBJ1-1
DNA: TGCGCCAGCACCCCACTTTCGAGAACTGAAGCTTTCTTT
CDR3: CASTPLSRTEAFF

V: TRBV5-4
D: TRBD2
size: .
J: TRBJ2-1
DNA: TGTGCCAGCAGCCCTGGACTAGCGAATTACAATGAGCAGTTCTTC
CDR3: CASSPGLANYNEQFF

V: TRBV7-9
D: .
size: once
J: TRBJ2-5
DNA: TGTGCCAGCAGCTTAGTTCTTGAGACCCAGTACTTC
CDR3: CASSLVLETQYF

V: TRBV6-1
D: TRBD2
size: few
J: TRBJ2-5
DNA: TGTGCCAGCAGTGCTCCTAGCGGGGGAACCAAGACCCAGTACTTC
CDR3: CASSAPSGGTKTQYF

V: TRBV27
D: .
size: .
J: TRBJ2-7
DNA: TGTGCCAGCAGGCAGGGGATTGGGTACGAGCAGTACTTC
CDR3: CASRQGIGYEQYF

V: TRBV23-1
D: .
size: few
J: TRBJ1-2
DNA: TGCGCCAGCAGTCACCCCCTCTCAGGGGCGCAGGGCTACACCTTC
CDR3: CASSHPLSGAQGYTF

V: TRBV30
D: .
size: .
J: TRBJ2-3
DNA: TGTGCCTGGAGTGTTGGACCTAGCACAGATACGCAGTATTTT
CDR3: CAWSVGPSTDTQYF

V: TRBV5-1
D: .
size: .
J: TRBJ1-1
DNA: TGCGCCAGCAGCTTGGTTGTCGGGAGTACTGAAGCTTTCTTT
CDR3: CASSLVVGSTEAFF

V: TRBV9
D: .
size: .
J: TRBJ2-6
DNA: TGTGCCAGCAGCGTCTCATCTACTTTTGGGGCCAACGTCCTGACTTTC
CDR3: CASSVSSTFGANVLTF

V: TRBV2
D: .
size: .
J: TRBJ2-7
DNA: TGTGCCAGCAGTGGGCAGAGCCCCTACGAGCAGTACTTC
CDR3: CASSGQSPYEQYF

V: TRBV9
D: TRBD1
size: few
J: TRBJ1-1
DNA: TGTGCCAGCAGCTTCCGGGACAGGGGGCCGGTGGACACTGAAGCTTTCTTT
CDR3: CASSFRDRGPVDTEAFF

V: TRBV7-8
D: .
size: .
J: TRBJ2-7
DNA: TGTGCCAGCAGCTTAGGGGTAGCTGCAGAATACGAGCAGTACTTC
CDR3: CASSLGVAAEYEQYF

V: TRBV9
D: .
size: .
J: TRBJ1-1
DNA: TGTGCCAGCAGCGTAGTTTTACAGTACACTGAAGCTTTCTTT
CDR3: CASSVVLQYTEAFF

V: TRBV11-2
D: .
size: .
J: TRBJ2-1
DNA: TGTGCCAGCAGCTTAGCCTGGGGGCCTTACAATGAGCAGTTCTTC
CDR3: CASSLAWGPYNEQFF

V: TRBV4-1
D: .
size: .
J: TRBJ2-5
DNA: TGCGCCAGCAGCCGTACCGGGACGAACGAAGAGACCCAGTACTTC
CDR3: CASSRTGTNEETQYF

V: TRBV28
D: TRBD2
size: .
J: TRBJ2-1
DNA: TGTGCCAGCATCTCCCCTACGGGGGGGCGTAAATCCAATGAGCAGTTCTTC
CDR3: CASISPTGGRKSNEQFF

V: TRBV7-2
D: .
size: .
J: TRBJ1-2
DNA: TGTGCCAGCAGCTTACGGGCCTATGGCTACACCTTC
CDR3: CASSLRAYGYTF